This record looks at one TCR beta chain sequence and its context. One end of the junction does not line up with germline, which may come from a read error. These data originate in a study of blood T cell repertoires in COVID-19. Germline loops: CDR1 DFQATT, CDR2 SNEGSKA (reference sequence). The CDR3 has 11 amino acids. Clones were sequenced by immunoSEQ multiplex PCR, and TCRdb holds only the in-frame ones, with some missing. The table includes about 190,000 clones, approximately 90% detected once. The clonotype originates from a woman aged 30 to 39 with active or convalescent COVID-19. The sample comprised peripheral blood. The gene calls are TRBV20-1 and TRBJ2-5; no firm D call. In DNA form, the CDR3 reads TGCAGTGCCCCACTCCAAAAGACCCAGTACTTC. Translated, it gives CSAPLQKTQYF.